This T cell receptor beta chain comes out of a study of CD8 T cells in ankylosing spondylitis. Whole-study results and caveats: One TCR beta motif, made up of about 8 highly homologous variants, appeared characteristic of ankylosing spondylitis blood.

The CDR3 totals 11 residues. Deletions cut 0 bases from V and 10 bases from J, with 6 bases between. Germline-derived CDR1 and CDR2 are MGHRA and YSYEKL. Of note for this clonotype: Its antigen is as yet unknown.

Via MiXCR, TCRdb re-called the 5' RACE reads, giving one row per CDR3 protein. In the table there are under 850,000 distinct CDR3 sequences, roughly 20% of which are singletons. The genes are TRBV4-1 and TRBJ2-5; D may be TRBD2 (5 bases). The sequence derives from a male donor with ankylosing spondylitis. The sequencing sample was made of blood, either unsorted or a sorted T cell fraction (not recorded which). As DNA, the CDR3 is TGCGCCAGCAGCCAAGATCGGGACCAGTACTTC. Protein sequence: CASSQDRDQYF.